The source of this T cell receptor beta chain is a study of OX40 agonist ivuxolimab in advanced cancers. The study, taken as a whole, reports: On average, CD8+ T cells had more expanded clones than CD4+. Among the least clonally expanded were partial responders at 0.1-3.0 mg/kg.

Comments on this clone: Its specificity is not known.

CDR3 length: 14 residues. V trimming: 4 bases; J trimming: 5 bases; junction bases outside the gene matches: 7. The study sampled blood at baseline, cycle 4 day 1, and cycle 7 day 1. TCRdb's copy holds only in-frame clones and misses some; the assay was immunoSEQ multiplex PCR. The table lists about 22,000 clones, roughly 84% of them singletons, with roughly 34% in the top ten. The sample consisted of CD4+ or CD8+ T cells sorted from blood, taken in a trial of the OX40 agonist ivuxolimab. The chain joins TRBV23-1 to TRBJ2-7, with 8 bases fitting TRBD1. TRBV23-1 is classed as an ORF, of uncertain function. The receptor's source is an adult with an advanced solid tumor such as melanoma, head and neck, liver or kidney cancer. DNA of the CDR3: TGCGCCAGCAGTCTGTCGGACAGGGTCCACGAGCAGTACTTC. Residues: CASSLSDRVHEQYF.